Listed here are 18 T cell receptor beta chains from one sample, sequenced in a study of control samples from healthy donors and cancer patients. Only in-frame clones appear in the TCRdb table, and some are missing; sequencing was by immunoSEQ multiplex PCR. The table records approximately 170,000 clones, around 93% of them present only once. What was sequenced was blood. These receptors all stem from a woman in her sixties in good health.

This chain connects TRBV19 to TRBJ1-2; D gene uncertain. Germline lookup yields CDR1 LNHDA and CDR2 SQIVND (reference sequence). The V and J ends lost 6 bases and 4 bases respectively, with 6 bases between them. The CDR3 is made up of 11 amino acids. The CDR3 coding sequence is TGTGCCAGTAGGAGCGCCTATGGCTACACCTTC. Translating it yields CASRSAYGYTF.

V is TRBV2 and J is TRBJ1-6, with D unresolved. The CDR3 has 15 residues. Per germline, CDR1 SNHLY and CDR2 FYNNEI. Trimming left V 6 bases short and J 0 bases short, with 9 bases between. For the CDR3, the DNA is TGTGCCAGCAGGCCGGAGAGCTCCTATAATTCACCCCTCCACTTT. Protein product: CASRPESSYNSPLHF.

The V gene is TRBV30, the J gene TRBJ2-7, with 9 bases that match TRBD1. The CDR3 is 15 amino acids. CDR1 is GTSNPN and CDR2 is SVGIG in the germline V gene (reference sequence). Trimming removed 0 bases from V and 5 bases from J; junction bases left unmatched: 8. In DNA form, the CDR3 reads TGTGCCTGGAGTGTTCCGGGACAGGGTACGCACGAGCAGTACTTC. It yields the protein CAWSVPGQGTHEQYF.

The chain carries TRBV7-9 and TRBJ1-1, with D hard to call. Germline loops: CDR1 SEHNR, CDR2 FQNEAQ (reference sequence). Trimming stripped 7 bases from V and 5 bases from J, with 8 bases between. This CDR3 is 11 amino acids long. CDR3 nucleotides: TGTGCCAGCACCCTTAGTACTGAAGCTTTCTTT. Translating it yields CASTLSTEAFF.

The chain uses TRBV7-9 and TRBJ1-4; D might be TRBD1 (6 bases). This CDR3 is 15 amino acids long. The germline V gene has CDR1 SEHNR and CDR2 FQNEAQ (reference sequence). The germline V and J ends were trimmed by 5 bases and 4 bases, with 14 bases remaining between them. CDR3 nucleotides: TGTGCCAGCAGCCCAGAGACAGGCGTTAATGAAAAACTGTTTTTT. Translating it yields CASSPETGVNEKLFF.

The chain combines TRBV5-1 with TRBJ1-3; D possibly corresponds to TRBD1 (5 bases). Per the germline V gene, CDR1 is SGHRS and CDR2 is YFSETQ. V gave up 0 bases and J gave up 7 bases, with 8 bases separating them. This CDR3 has 13 residues. CDR3 DNA: TGCGCCAGCAGCTTGGACGGGGCTAACACCATATATTTT. Translated: CASSLDGANTIYF. Filled out from reference TRBV5-1 and TRBJ1-3, the complete variable domain reads KAGVTQTPRYLIKTRGQQVTLSCSPISGHRSVSWYQQTPGQGLQFLFEYFSETQRNKGNFPGRFSGRQFSNSRSEMNVSTLELGDSALYLCASSLDGANTIYFGEGSWLTVV.

This chain links TRBV7-2 with TRBJ1-3, with no clear D. CDR1 and CDR2 (germline): SGHTA, FQGNSA. The CDR3 runs 14 residues. V lost 1 base and J lost 5, with 9 bases in between. CDR3 protein: CASSLDWARNTIYF. The CDR3 DNA follows: TGTGCCAGCAGCTTAGATTGGGCAAGAAACACCATATATTTT.

This sequence joins TRBV30 and TRBJ1-1, with D possibly being TRBD1 (5 bases). V dropped 3 bases and J dropped 7 bases, with 12 bases sitting between them. In germline, CDR1 is GTSNPN, CDR2 SVGIG (reference sequence). There are 12 residues in the CDR3. The CDR3 here is CAWSTRGVEAFF. The CDR3 DNA reads as TGTGCCTGGAGCACCCGGGGGGTTGAAGCTTTCTTT.

The chain combines TRBV11-3 with TRBJ2-7; D unresolved. V shed 5 bases and J shed 7 bases, with 15 bases lying between them. This CDR3 contains 13 residues. Germline assignment: CDR1 SGHNT and CDR2 YENEEA. The chain's CDR3 is CASSASRVGEQYF. The CDR3 bases are TGTGCCAGCAGCGCGTCAAGGGTGGGGGAGCAGTACTTC.

The rearrangement links TRBV29-1 to TRBJ1-5; D call uncertain. The CDR3 spans 13 residues. From germline, CDR1 is SQVTM and CDR2 ANQGSEA. V shed 3 bases and J shed 4 bases, with 10 bases lying between them. CDR3 region: CSVEEDRNQPQHF. CDR3 bases: TGCAGCGTTGAGGAGGATCGGAATCAGCCCCAGCATTTT.

This rearrangement joins TRBV9 to TRBJ1-2, with a weak D call TRBD1 (5 bases). The germline V and J ends were trimmed by 4 bases and 3 bases, with 7 bases remaining between them. Looked up from germline, CDR1 is SGDLS and CDR2 is YYNGEE. The CDR3 has 12 residues. The CDR3, as DNA: TGTGCCAGCAGCCAACAGGACTATGGCTACACCTTC. It specifies CASSQQDYGYTF.

The chain recombines TRBV27 with TRBJ1-2; TRBD1 is a possible D gene (6 bases). Per the germline V gene, CDR1 is MNHEY and CDR2 is SMNVEV (reference sequence). V was trimmed by 6 bases and J by 4 bases, leaving 15 bases between them. The CDR3 extends over 14 amino acids. The CDR3 spells CASRSGGGPYGYTF. DNA for the CDR3: TGTGCCAGCAGGTCCGGGGGGGGGCCCTATGGCTACACCTTC.

This rearrangement joins TRBV24-1 to TRBJ2-3; D remains unclear. V was trimmed by 2 bases and J by 6 bases, leaving 11 bases between them. CDR1 and CDR2 (germline): KGHDR, SFDVKD. This CDR3 has 14 residues. The CDR3 loop reads CATSDWKLADTQYF. The CDR3 nucleotides read TGTGCCACCAGTGATTGGAAACTGGCGGATACGCAGTATTTT.

The chain carries TRBV15 and TRBJ1-4, with D maybe TRBD1 (5 bases). The V end was cut by 1 base, the J end by 3 bases, with 21 bases between. Germline V gene sequence: CDR1 LNHNV, CDR2 YYDKDF (reference sequence). The CDR3 contains 19 residues. CDR3 DNA sequence: TGTGCCACCAGCAGAGGAGACCCGTCGCTCCAGGGCCCTAATGAAAAACTGTTTTTT. Translated, it gives CATSRGDPSLQGPNEKLFF.

V usage is TRBV24-1 and J usage is TRBJ2-7, with D tentatively TRBD1 or TRBD2 (6 bases each). This CDR3 is 14 amino acids long. The ends were cut back, 1 base at V and 7 bases at J, with 13 bases in the middle. Germline values: CDR1 KGHDR, CDR2 SFDVKD. The CDR3 nucleotides are TGTGCCACCAGTGATTTAAAGGAAGGGGGGGAGCAGTACTTC. Protein: CATSDLKEGGEQYF.

The chain joins TRBV5-6 to TRBJ1-2; a weak D match, TRBD1 (5 bases). The CDR3 extends over 15 amino acids. V lost 0 bases and J lost 3, with 12 bases in between. CDR1 and CDR2 (germline): SGHDT, YYEEEE. The CDR3 DNA sequence: TGTGCCAGCAGCTTGGTTTCGGGGCGAGACTATGGCTACACCTTC. This codes for CASSLVSGRDYGYTF.

This chain links TRBV19 with TRBJ1-1; D is perhaps TRBD1 (5 bases). The CDR3 has 14 amino acids. CDR1 is LNHDA and CDR2 is SQIVND in the germline V gene (reference sequence). Trimming took 6 bases from V and 0 from J, leaving 11 bases between them. The CDR3, as DNA: TGTGCCAGTAGCCCCGACAGACTGAACACTGAAGCTTTCTTT. Its protein product is CASSPDRLNTEAFF.

This clone was recorded a few times. V is TRBV4-2 and J is TRBJ1-2; 8 bases fit TRBD1. There are 14 residues in the CDR3. Looked up from germline, CDR1 is LGHNA and CDR2 is YNFKEQ. The V segment lost 1 base and the J segment 7 bases; nucleotides outside the gene matches: 5. The CDR3 loop is CASSQGTGGSGYTF. CDR3 in DNA: TGTGCCAGCAGCCAAGGTACAGGGGGTTCTGGCTACACCTTC.